One and the same sample provided the 30 T cell receptor beta chains below, sequenced in a study of CD8+ T cells in alopecia areata listed by TCRdb under 2018. To prepare the library, the immunoSEQ multiplex PCR assay was applied. For TCR sequencing, RNA was extracted from every sample and reverse transcribed into cDNA to serve as template. The table comes from immuneACCESS by way of TCRdb, which keeps in-frame sequences with V and J called. Part of the clones is missing from these tables; in studies checked, under half for an unresolved V gene and the rest for unknown reasons. In this sample the table shows some 120,000 clones, 45% to 60% of which occur a single time. The top ten clones comprise about 4.9% of the sample. What the time point label conveys for this sample: baseline before oral tofacitinib. The sequencing used CD4+ T cells sorted from blood, collected at week 0. These TCRs come from a human donor with alopecia areata.

The V and J genes are TRBV25-1 and TRBJ2-7, with D perhaps TRBD1 or TRBD2 (5 bases each). This CDR3 has 15 amino acids. Germline loops: CDR1 MGHDK, CDR2 SYGVNS. V lost 3 bases, J lost 3 bases, and 15 bases lay in between. DNA for the CDR3: TGTGCCAGCAGTGATTTGGGACGATGGGGCTACGAGCAGTACTTC. This gives the protein CASSDLGRWGYEQYF.

The chain employs TRBV5-4 and TRBJ1-1; no reliable D call. The V and J ends lost 4 bases and 2 bases respectively, with 9 bases between them. This CDR3 region has 13 residues. Germline V gene data show CDR1 as SGHNT and CDR2 as YYREEE (reference sequence). The CDR3 here is CASSPDPNTEAFF. The DNA of the CDR3 is TGTGCCAGCAGCCCGGACCCAAACACTGAAGCTTTCTTT.

The chain recombines TRBV28 with TRBJ1-2; D unclear. Trimming removed 3 bases from V and 4 bases from J, with 9 bases in between. This CDR3 is 13 amino acids long. Germline CDR1 and CDR2: MDHEN and SYDVKM. The CDR3, as DNA: TGTGCCAGCAGTTTGTCAGGTCCCTATGGCTACACCTTC. This codes for CASSLSGPYGYTF.

V usage is TRBV29-1 and J usage is TRBJ2-1; 11 bases align to TRBD2. Germline assignment: CDR1 SQVTM and CDR2 ANQGSEA. The trim removed 6 bases at V and 1 base at J, leaving 2 bases unmatched. This CDR3 has 14 residues. DNA for the CDR3: TGCAGCGTACTAGCGGGAGTTTCCTACAATGAGCAGTTCTTC. This translates into CSVLAGVSYNEQFF.

On this clone: The sample carries other DNA sequences with the same CDR3. The chain joins TRBV10-3 to TRBJ2-7, with 8 bases that match TRBD1. The CDR3 has 14 amino acids. The germline gives CDR1 ENHRY, CDR2 SYGVKD. The V gene end was trimmed by 4 bases and the J gene end by 4 bases; junction bases not matched to a gene: 6. CDR3: CAISGQGSSYEQYF. CDR3 nucleotides: TGTGCCATCAGTGGACAGGGGAGCTCGTACGAGCAGTACTTC.

This clone occurred a few times. The CDR3 loop is CASSGVSDYGYTF. CDR3 DNA: TGTGCCAGCAGTGGGGTATCGGACTATGGCTACACCTTC. The chain uses TRBV25-1 and TRBJ1-2; D call uncertain. CDR3 length: 13 residues. Germline loops: CDR1 MGHDK, CDR2 SYGVNS. V lost 4 bases, J lost 3 bases, and 9 bases lay in between.

The chain carries TRBV7-9 and TRBJ1-6, with 7 bases matching TRBD1. The CDR3 is 15 residues long. Germline CDR1 reads SEHNR; CDR2 reads FQNEAQ (reference sequence). J lost 5 bases, V lost 1 base, and 2 bases had no gene match. The CDR3 is CASSLGQGDNSPLHF. In DNA form, the CDR3 reads TGTGCCAGCAGCTTAGGACAGGGAGATAATTCACCCCTCCACTTT.

The rearrangement joins TRBV5-5 to TRBJ2-7, with D tentatively TRBD1 (6 bases). The V end was cut by 5 bases, the J end by 6 bases, with 15 bases between. CDR1 is SGHKS, CDR2 YYEKEE, per germline (reference sequence). The CDR3 totals 13 residues. The CDR3 nucleotides read TGTGCCAGCAGGACCCAACAGGGACGCGAGCAGTACTTC. Translation: CASRTQQGREQYF.

The chain combines TRBV15 with TRBJ2-5, with 8 bases lining up with TRBD1. Germline V gene data show CDR1 as LNHNV and CDR2 as YYDKDF (reference sequence). The CDR3 sequence is 14 residues long. Trimming took 8 bases from V and 4 from J; bases not matched to a gene: 9. This chain's CDR3 is CATGTGTRVETQYF. CDR3 DNA: TGTGCCACCGGGACAGGAACAAGGGTAGAGACCCAGTACTTC.

The V call is TRBV6-1, the J call TRBJ2-7; tentatively, D is TRBD1 or TRBD2 (5 bases each). Germline CDR1 reads MNHNS; CDR2 reads SASEGT. V was cut by 7 bases and J by 9 bases, with 22 bases left in between. CDR3 length equals 14 residues. CDR3 in amino acids: CASTNSPGPYLQYF. The CDR3 region has the DNA TGTGCCAGCACCAATAGTCCGGGACCCTACTTGCAGTACTTC.

The genes are TRBV5-1 and TRBJ2-3; D gene unclear. Trimming left V 0 bases short and J 2 bases short, with 7 bases between. Germline V gives CDR1 SGHRS, CDR2 YFSETQ. The length of the CDR3 is 14 residues. In DNA, the CDR3 is TGCGCCAGCAGCTTGGCACGGATCACAGATACGCAGTATTTT. Encoded protein: CASSLARITDTQYF. The whole variable domain, remainder taken from reference TRBV5-1 and TRBJ2-3, is KAGVTQTPRYLIKTRGQQVTLSCSPISGHRSVSWYQQTPGQGLQFLFEYFSETQRNKGNFPGRFSGRQFSNSRSEMNVSTLELGDSALYLCASSLARITDTQYFGPGTRLTVL.

This chain joins TRBV30 and TRBJ2-2, with a possible D match to TRBD2 (6 bases). Germline V CDR1 and CDR2: GTSNPN, SVGIG (reference sequence). Trimming stripped 8 bases from V and 5 bases from J, with 18 bases between. CDR3 size: 14 residues. The CDR3 bases are TGTGCCCAGAGGAGGGCTATGTTGACCGGGGAGCTGTTTTTT. It encodes CAQRRAMLTGELFF.

V is TRBV5-4 and J is TRBJ2-4; the D gene is possibly TRBD2 (6 bases). Germline assignment: CDR1 SGHNT and CDR2 YYREEE (reference sequence). Trimming took 4 bases from V and 0 from J, leaving 11 bases between them. This CDR3 contains 15 residues. In DNA, the CDR3 is TGTGCCAGCAGCACCGGAGGGGTAGCCAAAAACATTCAGTACTTC. Protein: CASSTGGVAKNIQYF.

DNA of the CDR3: TGTGCCTGCTACGGGACTAGCGGTTACGAGCAGTACTTC. This gives the protein CACYGTSGYEQYF. The gene calls are TRBV30 and TRBJ2-7, with 11 bases matching TRBD2. Germline values: CDR1 GTSNPN, CDR2 SVGIG (reference sequence). The CDR3 covers 13 residues. V was pared by 6 bases and J by 4 bases, with 5 bases of the junction left unmatched.

This clone was seen a few times. The CDR3: CASSPGPGAGEQYF. The CDR3, as DNA: TGTGCCAGCAGCCCTGGGCCCGGGGCGGGGGAGCAGTACTTC. The rearrangement links TRBV7-9 to TRBJ2-7; D might be TRBD2 (6 bases). V gave up 5 bases and J gave up 7 bases, with 18 bases separating them. There are 14 residues in the CDR3. CDR1 is SEHNR, CDR2 FQNEAQ, per germline (reference sequence).

This clone was detected only once. The CDR3 reads CASSAGDRRPYEQYF. CDR3 DNA sequence: TGCGCCAGCAGCGCTGGGGACAGACGACCATACGAGCAGTACTTC. V gene TRBV5-1 combines with J gene TRBJ2-7, with 7 nucleotides matching TRBD1. With V trimmed by 4 bases and J by 4 bases, 11 bases remained unmatched. The CDR3 extends over 15 amino acids. Germline CDR1 SGHRS, CDR2 YFSETQ.

CDR3 protein: CASSPNRVTEQYF. CDR3 DNA sequence: TGTGCCAGCAGCCCAAACAGGGTGACCGAGCAGTACTTC. This rearrangement joins TRBV5-6 to TRBJ2-7, with a weak D call TRBD1 (6 bases). In germline, CDR1 is SGHDT, CDR2 YYEEEE. V was trimmed by 4 bases and J by 6 bases, leaving 14 bases between them. CDR3 length equals 13 residues.

CDR3 nucleotides: TGTGCCAGCAGCCCCCGTGGAGCGGGGGGACAAGAGACCCAGTACTTC. Its protein product is CASSPRGAGGQETQYF. The V gene is TRBV7-2, the J gene TRBJ2-5; TRBD2 aligns across 9 bases. This CDR3 spans 16 amino acids. With V trimmed by 5 bases and J by 2 bases, 9 bases remained unmatched. Germline assignment: CDR1 SGHTA and CDR2 FQGNSA. Supplemented by reference TRBV7-2 and TRBJ2-5, the full variable domain reads GAGVSQSPSNKVTEKGKDVELRCDPISGHTALYWYRQSLGQGLEFLIYFQGNSAPDKSGLPSDRFSAERTGGSVSTLTIQRTQQEDSAVYLCASSPRGAGGQETQYFGPGTRLLVL.

J is TRBJ2-2 and V is TRBV5-1, with D tentatively TRBD2 (6 bases). Trimming shortened V by 3 bases and J by 3 bases, and 15 bases separated the two germline ends. Germline V gene data show CDR1 as SGHRS and CDR2 as YFSETQ. This CDR3 has 16 amino acids. The CDR3 is CASSSTGGRDTGELFF. The CDR3 DNA follows: TGCGCCAGCAGCTCAACAGGAGGGAGAGACACCGGGGAGCTGTTTTTT.

Remarks on this clone: The sample contains more than one DNA sequence encoding this CDR3. The genes are TRBV6-6 and TRBJ1-1; 7 bases are shared with TRBD1. The V and J ends lost 7 bases and 3 bases, in that order; junction bases with no gene match: 2. The CDR3 has 12 amino acids. Germline loops: CDR1 MNHNY, CDR2 SVGAGI (reference sequence). The CDR3 loop reads CASTQGDTEAFF. The CDR3 coding sequence is TGTGCCAGCACCCAGGGGGACACTGAAGCTTTCTTT.

The chain carries TRBV18 and TRBJ1-1, with a tentative D call TRBD1 (6 bases). The CDR3 is 15 amino acids. CDR1 and CDR2 from the germline V gene are KGHSH and LQKENI. Trimming stripped 3 bases from V and 0 bases from J, with 11 bases between. The CDR3 loop reads CASSPSDRLNTEAFF. The CDR3 DNA is TGTGCCAGCTCACCTTCTGACAGGCTGAACACTGAAGCTTTCTTT. Full variable domain (outside the CDR3, taken from reference TRBV18 and TRBJ1-1): NAGVMQNPRHLVRRRGQEARLRCSPMKGHSHVYWYRQLPEEGLKFMVYLQKENIIDESGMPKERFSAEFPKEGPSILRIQQVVRGDSAAYFCASSPSDRLNTEAFFGQGTRLTVV.

This clone was seen a handful of times. The chain recombines TRBV4-1 with TRBJ2-5; no definite D call. The CDR3 has 13 amino acids. V was shortened by 4 bases and J by 1 base, with 7 bases between the two germline ends. CDR1 and CDR2 from the germline V gene are MGHRA and YSYEKL. The CDR3 nucleotides read TGCGCCAGCAGCCGCTACTTCCAAGAGACCCAGTACTTC. It is translated as CASSRYFQETQYF.

The CDR3 loop reads CASSPPGQGSAEAFF. As DNA, the CDR3 is TGTGCCAGTAGTCCCCCGGGACAGGGGTCGGCTGAAGCTTTCTTT. This chain uses TRBV19 with TRBJ1-1; 10 bases are a match to TRBD1. The J segment lost 6 bases and the V segment lost 5 bases, leaving 9 bases of the junction unmatched. From germline, CDR1 is LNHDA and CDR2 SQIVND (reference sequence). This CDR3 spans 15 amino acids.

This clone turned up a few times. The CDR3 loop reads CASSFVAGNLGGMYEQYF. CDR3 sequence (DNA): TGTGCCAGCAGCTTTGTAGCGGGGAACCTGGGCGGGATGTACGAGCAGTACTTC. V and J are TRBV7-2 and TRBJ2-7; the match to TRBD2 covers 8 bases. This CDR3 has 18 amino acids. The trim removed 3 bases at V and 4 bases at J, leaving 17 bases unmatched. Germline V gives CDR1 SGHTA, CDR2 FQGNSA.

The table lists this clone with a few counts. The chain is built from TRBV7-9 and TRBJ2-7, with D possibly matching TRBD1 (5 bases). The length of the CDR3 is 13 residues. Trimming removed 3 bases from V and 7 bases from J, with 13 bases in between. Germline V gene data show CDR1 as SEHNR and CDR2 as FQNEAQ (reference sequence). The CDR3 region is CASSFAERTEQYF. The CDR3 nucleotides are TGTGCCAGCAGCTTTGCAGAGAGGACAGAGCAGTACTTC.

This clone has only a few counts. The chain has TRBV23-1 and TRBJ2-5; possible D gene TRBD1, 6 bases. TRBV23-1 is treated as an ORF (open reading frame) with a function not yet certain. The CDR3 consists of 14 residues. Trimming removed 0 bases at V and 5 bases at J, with 10 bases between. In DNA form, the CDR3 reads TGCGCCAGCAGTCAATCGGCAGGGGTCGAGACCCAGTACTTC. Translated, it gives CASSQSAGVETQYF.

V usage is TRBV4-3 and J usage is TRBJ2-3, with D perhaps TRBD2 (5 bases). The V gene lost 2 bases and the J gene lost 1 base, with 10 bases spanning the gap. CDR3 length: 15 residues. Germline CDR1 reads LGHNA; CDR2 reads YSLEER. CDR3 bases: TGCGCCAGCAGCCAAAGGACTCAGGGCACAGATACGCAGTATTTT. It specifies CASSQRTQGTDTQYF.

In this sample, this clone turned up a few times. The chain has TRBV2 and TRBJ2-2; D gene ambiguous. This CDR3 is built from 14 residues. From germline, CDR1 is SNHLY and CDR2 FYNNEI. V lost 6 bases and J lost 6, with 14 bases in between. The CDR3 DNA follows: TGTGCCAGCAGCAAGGCGGTCCAGGCCGGGGAGCTGTTTTTT. Encoded protein: CASSKAVQAGELFF.

This clone was seen a few times. The J gene is TRBJ2-7, the V gene TRBV10-3, with 10 bases aligning to TRBD1. The CDR3 covers 13 residues. J lost 4 bases, V lost 6 bases, and 3 bases had no gene match. Germline values: CDR1 ENHRY, CDR2 SYGVKD. The CDR3 DNA sequence: TGTGCCATCAGCCCGGGACAGGGGTACGAGCAGTACTTC. Encoded protein: CAISPGQGYEQYF.

V and J are TRBV2 and TRBJ1-2, with a weak D call TRBD1 (6 bases). V was pared by 6 bases and J by 6 bases, with 14 bases between. The CDR3 runs 13 residues. Germline values: CDR1 SNHLY, CDR2 FYNNEI. The CDR3, as DNA: TGTGCCAGCAGCGAACAGGGTTCAAATGGCTACACCTTC. Protein sequence: CASSEQGSNGYTF.